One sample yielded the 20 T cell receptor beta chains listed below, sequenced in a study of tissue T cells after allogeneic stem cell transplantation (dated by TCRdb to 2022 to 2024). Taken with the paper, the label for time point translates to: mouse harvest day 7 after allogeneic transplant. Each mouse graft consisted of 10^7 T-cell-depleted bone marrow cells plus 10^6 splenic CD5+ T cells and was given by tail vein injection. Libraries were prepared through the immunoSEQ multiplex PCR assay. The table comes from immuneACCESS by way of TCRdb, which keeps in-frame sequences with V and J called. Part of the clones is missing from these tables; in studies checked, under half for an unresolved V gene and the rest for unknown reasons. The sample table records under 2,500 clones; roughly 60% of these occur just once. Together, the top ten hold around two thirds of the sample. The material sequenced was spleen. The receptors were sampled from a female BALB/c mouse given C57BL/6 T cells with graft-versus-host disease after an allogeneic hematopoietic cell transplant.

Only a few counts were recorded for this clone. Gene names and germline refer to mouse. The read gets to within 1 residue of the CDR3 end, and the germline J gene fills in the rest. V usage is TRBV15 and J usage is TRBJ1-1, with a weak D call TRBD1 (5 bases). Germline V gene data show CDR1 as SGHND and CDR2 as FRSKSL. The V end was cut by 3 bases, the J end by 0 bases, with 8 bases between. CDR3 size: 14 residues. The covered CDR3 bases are TGTGCCAGCAGTTTGCAGGGTGCAAACACAGAAGTCTTC. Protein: CASSLQGANTEVF. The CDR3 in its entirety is CASSLQGANTEVFF.

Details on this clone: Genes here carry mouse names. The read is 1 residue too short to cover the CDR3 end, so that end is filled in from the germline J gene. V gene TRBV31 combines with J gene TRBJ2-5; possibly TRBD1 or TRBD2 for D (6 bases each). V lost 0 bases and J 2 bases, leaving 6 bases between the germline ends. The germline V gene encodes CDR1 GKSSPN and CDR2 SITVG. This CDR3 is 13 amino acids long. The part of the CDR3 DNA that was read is TGTGCCTGGAGTCTGGGGGCCCAAGACACCCAGTAC. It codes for CAWSLGAQDTQY. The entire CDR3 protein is CAWSLGAQDTQYF.

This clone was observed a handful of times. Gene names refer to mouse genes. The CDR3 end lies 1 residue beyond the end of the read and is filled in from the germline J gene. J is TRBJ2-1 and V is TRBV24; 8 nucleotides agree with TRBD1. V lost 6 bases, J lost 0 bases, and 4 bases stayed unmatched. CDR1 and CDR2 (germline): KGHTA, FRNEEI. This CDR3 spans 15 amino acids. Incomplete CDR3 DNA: TGTGCCAGCAGGCGAGGACAGGGTAACTATGCTGAGCAGTTC. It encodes CASRRGQGNYAEQF. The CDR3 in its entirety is CASRRGQGNYAEQFF.

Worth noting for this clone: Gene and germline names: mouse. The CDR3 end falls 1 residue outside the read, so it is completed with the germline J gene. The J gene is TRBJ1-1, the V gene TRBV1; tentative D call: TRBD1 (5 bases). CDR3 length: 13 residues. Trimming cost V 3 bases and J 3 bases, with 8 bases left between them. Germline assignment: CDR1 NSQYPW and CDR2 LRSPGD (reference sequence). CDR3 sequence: CTCSARGDTEVFF. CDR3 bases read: TGCACCTGCAGTGCTAGGGGTGACACAGAAGTCTTC.

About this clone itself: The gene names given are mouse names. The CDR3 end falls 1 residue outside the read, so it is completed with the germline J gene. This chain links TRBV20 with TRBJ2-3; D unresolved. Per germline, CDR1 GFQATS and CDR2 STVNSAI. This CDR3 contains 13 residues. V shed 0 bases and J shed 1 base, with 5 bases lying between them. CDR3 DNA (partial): TGTGGTGCTAGGGAGAGGGGTGCAGAAACGCTGTAT. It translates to CGARERGAETLY. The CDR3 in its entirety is CGARERGAETLYF.

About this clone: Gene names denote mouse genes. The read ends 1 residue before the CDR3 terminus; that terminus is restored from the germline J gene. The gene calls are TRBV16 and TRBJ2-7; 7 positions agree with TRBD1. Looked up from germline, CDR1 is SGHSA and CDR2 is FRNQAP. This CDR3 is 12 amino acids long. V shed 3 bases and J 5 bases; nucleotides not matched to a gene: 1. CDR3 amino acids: CASSFTGDEQYF. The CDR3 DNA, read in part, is TGTGCAAGCAGCTTCACAGGGGATGAACAGTAC.

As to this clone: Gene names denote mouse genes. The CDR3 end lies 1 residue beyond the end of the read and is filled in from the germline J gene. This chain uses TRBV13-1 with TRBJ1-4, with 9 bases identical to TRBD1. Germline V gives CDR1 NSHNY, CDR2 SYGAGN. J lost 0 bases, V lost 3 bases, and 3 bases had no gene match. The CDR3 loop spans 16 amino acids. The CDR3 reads CASSGGTGFSNERLFF. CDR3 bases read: TGTGCCAGCAGTGGCGGGACAGGGTTTTCCAACGAAAGATTATTT.

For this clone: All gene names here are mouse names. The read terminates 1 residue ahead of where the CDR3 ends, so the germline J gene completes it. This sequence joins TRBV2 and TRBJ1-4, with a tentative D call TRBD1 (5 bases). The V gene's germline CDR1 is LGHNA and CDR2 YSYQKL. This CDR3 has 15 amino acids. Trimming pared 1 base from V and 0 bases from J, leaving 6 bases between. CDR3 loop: CASSQGQISNERLFF. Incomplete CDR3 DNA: TGTGCCAGCAGCCAAGGACAGATTTCCAACGAAAGATTATTT.

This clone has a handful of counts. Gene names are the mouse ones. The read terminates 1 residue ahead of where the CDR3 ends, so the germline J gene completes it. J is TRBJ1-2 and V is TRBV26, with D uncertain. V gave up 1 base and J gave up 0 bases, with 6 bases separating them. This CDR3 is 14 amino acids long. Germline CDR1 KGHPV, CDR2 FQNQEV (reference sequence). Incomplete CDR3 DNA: TGTGCCAGCAGTCTGTTCGGGGCAAACTCCGACTACACC. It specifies CASSLFGANSDYT. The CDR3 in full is CASSLFGANSDYTF.

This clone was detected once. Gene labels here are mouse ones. The CDR3 bases that were read are TGTGCCAGCAGCCTGGGACAGGGGTTGAACACAGAAGTCTTC. Translation: CASSLGQGLNTEVF. The CDR3 in full is CASSLGQGLNTEVFF. V usage is TRBV3 and J usage is TRBJ1-1; 10 bases are shared with TRBD1. With the read ending 1 residue before the CDR3 end, the germline J gene is used to fill in that end. Germline-derived CDR1 and CDR2 are SNHLY and FYNGKV (reference sequence). The CDR3 covers 15 residues. V shed 5 bases, J shed 1 base, and the junction held 4 bases outside the gene matches.

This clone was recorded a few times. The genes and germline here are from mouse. The CDR3 protein is CASSRTGVNYAEQFF. CDR3 bases read: TGTGCCAGCAGTCGGACTGGGGTTAACTATGCTGAGCAGTTC. This rearrangement joins TRBV19 to TRBJ2-1; 9 nucleotides match TRBD2. The sequence runs out 1 residue before the end of the CDR3; the remainder is reconstructed from the germline J gene. Trimming cost V 4 bases and J 0 bases; bases outside gene matches: 2. Germline loops: CDR1 FNHDT, CDR2 SITEND (reference sequence). The CDR3 totals 15 residues.

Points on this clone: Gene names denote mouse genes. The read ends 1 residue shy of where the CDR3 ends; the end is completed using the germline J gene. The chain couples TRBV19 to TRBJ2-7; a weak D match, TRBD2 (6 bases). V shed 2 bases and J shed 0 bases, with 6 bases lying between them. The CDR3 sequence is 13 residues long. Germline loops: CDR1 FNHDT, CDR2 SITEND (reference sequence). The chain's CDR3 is CASSMGGSYEQYF. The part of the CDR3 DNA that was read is TGTGCCAGCAGTATGGGGGGCTCCTATGAACAGTAC.

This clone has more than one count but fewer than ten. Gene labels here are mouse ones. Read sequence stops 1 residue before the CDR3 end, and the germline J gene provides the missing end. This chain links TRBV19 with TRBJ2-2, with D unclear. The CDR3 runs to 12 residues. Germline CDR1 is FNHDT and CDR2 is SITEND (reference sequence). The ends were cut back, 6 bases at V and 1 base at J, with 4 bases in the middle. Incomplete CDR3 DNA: TGTGCCAGCACCGTAAACACCGGGCAGCTCTAC. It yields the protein CASTVNTGQLY. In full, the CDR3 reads CASTVNTGQLYF.

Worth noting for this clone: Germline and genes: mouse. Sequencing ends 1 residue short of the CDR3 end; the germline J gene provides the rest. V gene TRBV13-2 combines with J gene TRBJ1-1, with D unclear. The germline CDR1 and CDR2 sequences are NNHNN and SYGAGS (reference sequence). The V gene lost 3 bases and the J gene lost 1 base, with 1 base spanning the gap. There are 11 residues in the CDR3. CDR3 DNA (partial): TGTGCCAGCGGTGGAAACACAGAAGTCTTC. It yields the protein CASGGNTEVF. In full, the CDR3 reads CASGGNTEVFF.

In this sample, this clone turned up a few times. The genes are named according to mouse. Partial CDR3 DNA: TGTGCCAGCAGTGAGCGACAGGCTGGAAATACGCTCTAT. This sequence encodes CASSERQAGNTLY. The whole CDR3 protein reads CASSERQAGNTLYF. This rearrangement joins TRBV13-3 to TRBJ1-3, with TRBD1 as a possible D gene (6 bases). The read falls 1 residue short of the CDR3 end, and the missing part is taken from the germline J gene. CDR3 size: 14 residues. The germline gives CDR1 NNHDY, CDR2 SYVADS. With 2 bases removed from V and 2 bases from J, the gap between germline ends came to 8 bases.

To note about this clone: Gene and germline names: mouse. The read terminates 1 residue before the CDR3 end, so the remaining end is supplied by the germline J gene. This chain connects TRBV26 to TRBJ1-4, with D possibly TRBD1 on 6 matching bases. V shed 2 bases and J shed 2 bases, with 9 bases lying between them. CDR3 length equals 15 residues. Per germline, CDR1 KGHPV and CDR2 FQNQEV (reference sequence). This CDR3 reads CASSLQGSSNERLFF. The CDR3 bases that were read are TGTGCCAGCAGTCTGCAGGGGAGCTCCAACGAAAGATTATTT.

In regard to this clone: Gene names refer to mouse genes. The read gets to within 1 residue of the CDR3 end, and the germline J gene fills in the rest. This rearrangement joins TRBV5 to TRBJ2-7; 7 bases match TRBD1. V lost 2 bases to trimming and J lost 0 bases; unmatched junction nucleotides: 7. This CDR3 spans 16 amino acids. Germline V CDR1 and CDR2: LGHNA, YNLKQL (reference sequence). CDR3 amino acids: CASSQLGQTSSYEQYF. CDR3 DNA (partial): TGTGCCAGCAGCCAATTGGGACAGACGAGCTCCTATGAACAGTAC.

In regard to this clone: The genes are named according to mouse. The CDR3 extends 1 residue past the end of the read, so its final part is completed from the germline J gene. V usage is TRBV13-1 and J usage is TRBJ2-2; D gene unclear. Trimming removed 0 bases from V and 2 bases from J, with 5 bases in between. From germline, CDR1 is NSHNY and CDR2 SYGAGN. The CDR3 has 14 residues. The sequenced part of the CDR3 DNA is TGTGCCAGCAGTGATGGGCGCAACACCGGGCAGCTCTAC. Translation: CASSDGRNTGQLY. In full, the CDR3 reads CASSDGRNTGQLYF.

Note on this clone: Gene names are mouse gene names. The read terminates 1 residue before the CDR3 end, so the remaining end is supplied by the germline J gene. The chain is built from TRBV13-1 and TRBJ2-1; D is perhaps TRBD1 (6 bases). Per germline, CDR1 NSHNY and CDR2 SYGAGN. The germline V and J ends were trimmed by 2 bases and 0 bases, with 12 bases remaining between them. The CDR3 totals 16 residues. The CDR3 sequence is CASSDYGTPNYAEQFF. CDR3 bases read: TGTGCCAGCAGTGACTACGGGACACCTAACTATGCTGAGCAGTTC.

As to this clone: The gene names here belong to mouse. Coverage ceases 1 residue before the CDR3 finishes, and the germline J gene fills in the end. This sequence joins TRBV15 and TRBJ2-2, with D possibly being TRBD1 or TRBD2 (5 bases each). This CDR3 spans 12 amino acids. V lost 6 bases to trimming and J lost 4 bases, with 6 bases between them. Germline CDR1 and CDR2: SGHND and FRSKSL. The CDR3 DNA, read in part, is TGTGCCAGCAGGGGGACCACCGGGCAGCTCTAC. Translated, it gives CASRGTTGQLY. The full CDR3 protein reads CASRGTTGQLYF. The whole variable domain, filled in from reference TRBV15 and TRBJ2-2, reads DAGVTQTPRHEVAEKGQTIILKCEPVSGHNDLFWYRQTKIQGLELLSYFRSKSLMEDGGAFKDRFKAEMLNSSFSTLKIQPTEPKDSAVYLCASRGTTGQLYFGEGSKLTVL.